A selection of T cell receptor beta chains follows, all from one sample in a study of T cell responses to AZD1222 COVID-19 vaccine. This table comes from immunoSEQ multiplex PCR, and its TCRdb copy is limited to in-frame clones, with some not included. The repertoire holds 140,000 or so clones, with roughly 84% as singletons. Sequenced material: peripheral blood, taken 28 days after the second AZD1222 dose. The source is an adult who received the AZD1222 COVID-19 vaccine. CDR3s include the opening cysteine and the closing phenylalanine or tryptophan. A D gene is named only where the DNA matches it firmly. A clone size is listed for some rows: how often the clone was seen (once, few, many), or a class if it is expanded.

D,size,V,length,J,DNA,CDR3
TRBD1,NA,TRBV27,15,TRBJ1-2,TGTGCCAGCAGTATCATACAGGGGGCGCCGGGTGGCTACACCTTC,CASSIIQGAPGGYTF
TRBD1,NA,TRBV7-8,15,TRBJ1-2,TGTGCCACCCAGCGGGACAGAGGGGTGGGCTATGGCTACACCTTC,CATQRDRGVGYGYTF
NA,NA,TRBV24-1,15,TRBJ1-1,TGTGCCACCAGTGACTCCGGGACTCCGAACACTGAAGCTTTCTTT,CATSDSGTPNTEAFF
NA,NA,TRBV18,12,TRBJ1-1,TGTGCCAGCTCACGGCAAGAGTCTGAAGCTTTCTTT,CASSRQESEAFF
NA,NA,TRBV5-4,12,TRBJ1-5,TGTGCCAGCAGCTTGGGAAATCAGCCCCAGCATTTT,CASSLGNQPQHF
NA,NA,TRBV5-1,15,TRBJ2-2,TGCGCCAGCAGCTTGGGACAGGCTGGGCCCGGGGAGCTGTTTTTT,CASSLGQAGPGELFF
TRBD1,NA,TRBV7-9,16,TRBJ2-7,TGTGCCAGCAGTCCACTCGTGGGTAGGGGGCTCAACGAGCAGTACTTC,CASSPLVGRGLNEQYF
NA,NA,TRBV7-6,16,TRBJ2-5,TGTGCCAGCACCCCTTATAGACGGGAGAGACAAGAGACCCAGTACTTC,CASTPYRRERQETQYF
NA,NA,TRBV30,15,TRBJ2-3,TGTGCCTGGAGTGTACGGGGGGCCCCGGGAAATACGCAGTATTTT,CAWSVRGAPGNTQYF
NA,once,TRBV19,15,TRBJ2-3,TGTGCCAGTAGATCAACAGGAGGACTCACAGATACGCAGTATTTT,CASRSTGGLTDTQYF
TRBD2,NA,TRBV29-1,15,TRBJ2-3,TGCAGCGTTGAGGGACTAGCGGGAGTAACAGATACGCAGTATTTT,CSVEGLAGVTDTQYF
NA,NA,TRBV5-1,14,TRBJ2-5,TGCGCCAGCAGCTTGGCCAAGGGGGGAGAGACCCAGTACTTC,CASSLAKGGETQYF
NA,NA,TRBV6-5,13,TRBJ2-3,TGTGCCAGCAGTTCCGGTCAATCGGGGCTGCAGTATTTT,CASSSGQSGLQYF
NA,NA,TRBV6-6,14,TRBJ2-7,TGTGCCAGCACCTGGGGGGGACAGGTCTACGAGCAGTACTTC,CASTWGGQVYEQYF
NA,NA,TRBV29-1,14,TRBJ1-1,TGCAGCGTTCGTAACAGGGATTCAAACACTGAAGCTTTCTTT,CSVRNRDSNTEAFF
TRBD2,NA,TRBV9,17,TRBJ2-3,TGTGCCAGCAGCGTAGTCAGCGGGGGGGCCACCACAGATACGCAGTATTTT,CASSVVSGGATTDTQYF
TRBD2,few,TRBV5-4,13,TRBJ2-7,TGTGCCAGCAAGGAAATAGCGGGGACCGAGCAGTACTTC,CASKEIAGTEQYF
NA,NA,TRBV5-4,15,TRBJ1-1,TGTGCCAGCAGCTCCCGCGGGGGCGGGAACACTGAAGCTTTCTTT,CASSSRGGGNTEAFF
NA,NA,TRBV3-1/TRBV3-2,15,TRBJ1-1,TGTGCCAGCAGCCATGGGGGGAGTTTCGGCAAGAAAGCTTTCTTT,CASSHGGSFGKKAFF
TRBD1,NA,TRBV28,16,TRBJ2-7,TGTGCCAGCAGTTTATTTGGACAGGGGAGCCTCTACGAGCAGTACTTC,CASSLFGQGSLYEQYF
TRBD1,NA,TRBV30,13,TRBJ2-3,TGTGCCTTCTGGACAGGGGGCTTCGATACGCAGTATTTT,CAFWTGGFDTQYF
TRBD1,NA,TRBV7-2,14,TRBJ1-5,TGTGCCAGCAGCCACCGGGACAGGGGCCAGCCCCAGCATTTT,CASSHRDRGQPQHF
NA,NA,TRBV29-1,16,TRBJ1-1,TGCAGCGCCAAGCCGAGAGGGTTTGGTTTGAACACTGAAGCTTTCTTT,CSAKPRGFGLNTEAFF
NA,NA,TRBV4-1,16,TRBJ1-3,TGCGCCAGCAGCCAAGGCGGCAGGACATACGGAAACACCATATATTTT,CASSQGGRTYGNTIYF
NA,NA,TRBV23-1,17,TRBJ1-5,TGCGCCAGCAGTCAATCGACCCGCAGGGACGGTAATCAGCCCCAGCATTTT,CASSQSTRRDGNQPQHF
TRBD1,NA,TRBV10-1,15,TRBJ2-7,TGCGCCAGCAGTAAGAGACAGGGGTTTTCCCGAGAGCAGTACTTC,CASSKRQGFSREQYF
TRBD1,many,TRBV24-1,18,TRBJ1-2,TGTGCCACCAGTGATCAGGACAGGGGAGGTGGTCGAGACTATGGCTACACCTTC,CATSDQDRGGGRDYGYTF
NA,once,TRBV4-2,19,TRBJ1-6,TGTGCCAGCAGCCAAGAAGAGAATAGCGGGAGCTCCTATAATTCACCCCTCCACTTT,CASSQEENSGSSYNSPLHF
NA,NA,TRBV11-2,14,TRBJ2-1,TGTGCCAGCAGCCAACTAGCTACCTACAATGAGCAGTTCTTC,CASSQLATYNEQFF
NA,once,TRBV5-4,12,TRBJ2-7,TGTGCCAGCAGCCACAATTCCTACGAGCAGTACTTC,CASSHNSYEQYF
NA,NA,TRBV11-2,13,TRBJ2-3,TGTGCCAGCAGCCTGCAGATGGGGAGTACGCAGTATTTT,CASSLQMGSTQYF
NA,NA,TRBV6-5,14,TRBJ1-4,TGTGCCAGCAGTCCCGGAGGGACTAATGAAAAACTGTTTTTT,CASSPGGTNEKLFF
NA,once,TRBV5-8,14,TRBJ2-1,TGTGCCAGCAGCCTTAGACAGTTTTACAATGAGCAGTTCTTC,CASSLRQFYNEQFF
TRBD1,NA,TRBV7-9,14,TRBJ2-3,TGTGCCAGTTCCTACAGGGGAGGCACAGATACGCAGTATTTT,CASSYRGGTDTQYF
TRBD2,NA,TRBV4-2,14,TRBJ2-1,TGTGCCAGCAGCCAAGATAGGACTAGCGATAGGAAGTTCTTC,CASSQDRTSDRKFF
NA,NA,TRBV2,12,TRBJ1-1,TGTGCCAGCAGTGCAGGGGACACTGAAGCTTTCTTT,CASSAGDTEAFF
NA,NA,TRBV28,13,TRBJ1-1,TGTGCCAGCAGTTTACGACAGAACACTGAAGCTTTCTTT,CASSLRQNTEAFF
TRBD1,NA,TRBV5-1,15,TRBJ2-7,TGCGCCAGCAGCTTAAGGACAGGGGGACAGTACGAGCAGTACTTC,CASSLRTGGQYEQYF
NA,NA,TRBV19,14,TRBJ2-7,TGTGCCAGTAAGGAGGACAGACGAGCCTACGAGCAGTACTTC,CASKEDRRAYEQYF
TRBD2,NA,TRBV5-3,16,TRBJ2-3,TGTGCCAGAAGCACCCATGGGAGGGGCCAGACAGATACGCAGTATTTT,CARSTHGRGQTDTQYF
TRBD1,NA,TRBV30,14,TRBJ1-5,TGTGCCTGGAGTGAAGGGACAGACAATCAGCCCCAGCATTTT,CAWSEGTDNQPQHF
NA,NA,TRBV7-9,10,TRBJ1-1,TGTGCCGCGTCCTCAACTGAAGCTTTCTTT,CAASSTEAFF
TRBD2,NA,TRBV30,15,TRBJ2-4,TGTGCCTGGAGACGACTAGCGGGAGCCAAAAACATTCAGTACTTC,CAWRRLAGAKNIQYF
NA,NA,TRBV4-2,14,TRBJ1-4,TGTGCCAGCAGCAGGGCGCAGGACAATGAAAAACTGTTTTTT,CASSRAQDNEKLFF
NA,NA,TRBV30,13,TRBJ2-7,TGTGCCTGGAGTGCCGAACGGTGGGGTGAGCAGTACTTC,CAWSAERWGEQYF
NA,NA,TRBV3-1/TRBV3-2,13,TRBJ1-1,TGTGCCAGCAGCCAAACCAGGGACACTGAAGCTTTCTTT,CASSQTRDTEAFF
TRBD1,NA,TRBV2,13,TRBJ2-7,TGTGCCAGCAGTGAGGGACAGGGGCACGAGCAGTACTTC,CASSEGQGHEQYF
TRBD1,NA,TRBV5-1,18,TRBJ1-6,TGCGCCAGCAGCGGGGGGACAGGGGAGAGCTCCTATAATTCACCCCTCCACTTT,CASSGGTGESSYNSPLHF
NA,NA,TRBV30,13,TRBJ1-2,TGTGCCTGGACCCGAGGGAGGGGACCCGGCTACACCTTC,CAWTRGRGPGYTF
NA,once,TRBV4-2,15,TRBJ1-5,TGTGCCAGCAGCCAAGAAGCGGCCGGGAATCAGCCCCAGCATTTT,CASSQEAAGNQPQHF
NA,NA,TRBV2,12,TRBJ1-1,TGTGCCAGCAGTCAGGATTACACTGAAGCTTTCTTT,CASSQDYTEAFF